This TCR beta chain was sequenced for a study of siplizumab effects on memory and regulatory T cells. Findings and limits, study-wide: Proliferating siplizumab-culture Tregs lacked confirmation of suppressive function. In the presence of siplizumab, alloreactive sequences traceable to unstimulated CD4+ memory cells were significantly reduced.

The table came from immunoSEQ multiplex PCR; TCRdb's copy has only in-frame clones and leaves some out. The sample lists about 56,000 clones, about 98% occurring once. The germline V gene encodes CDR1 MNHEY and CDR2 SVGAGI. The CDR3 length is 12 residues. The V gene lost 5 bases and the J gene lost 6 bases, with 7 bases spanning the gap. A note on this clone: What it binds is not known.

The specimen was naive CD8+ T cells sorted from blood. The chain combines TRBV6-5 with TRBJ2-2, with D uncertain. This sequence was found in a human donor in good health. CDR3 sequence reads: CASSPSAGELFF. In DNA form, the CDR3 reads TGTGCCAGCAGTCCGAGCGCCGGGGAGCTGTTTTTT.